The rows below give T cell receptor beta chains drawn from one sample of a study of T cell responses to AZD1222 COVID-19 vaccine. Sequencing was performed with immunoSEQ multiplex PCR; in TCRdb, only in-frame clones are kept and a portion is missing. Altogether fewer than 120,000 clones are present, over 75% being singletons, with the ten largest covering roughly 4.8%. The source material was peripheral blood, sampled on day 0 of AZD1222 vaccination. All receptors derive from an adult in good health. Each CDR3 is given with its conserved first and last residue.

v_call cdr3_aa
TRBV3-1/TRBV3-2 CASSQGGAVTLWGQGVWNSPLHF
TRBV4-3 CASSQEGAGTPQGYGYTF
TRBV4-2 CASSQETGGNYNEQFF
TRBV4-3 CASSLLGGTEAFF
TRBV9 CASSTPVGNSEAFF
TRBV6-2/TRBV6-3 CASSYGPGYGYTF
TRBV10-3 CAISASQGGADTQYF
TRBV19 CASSPPRGGRYGYTF
TRBV10-3 CAISGGDNYGYTF
TRBV3-1/TRBV3-2 CASSHRRTGQVGGYTF
TRBV6-5 CASRSSGDSNQPQHF
TRBV4-3 CASSPSRPGLGNTEAFF
TRBV28 CASSLGTGSPVF